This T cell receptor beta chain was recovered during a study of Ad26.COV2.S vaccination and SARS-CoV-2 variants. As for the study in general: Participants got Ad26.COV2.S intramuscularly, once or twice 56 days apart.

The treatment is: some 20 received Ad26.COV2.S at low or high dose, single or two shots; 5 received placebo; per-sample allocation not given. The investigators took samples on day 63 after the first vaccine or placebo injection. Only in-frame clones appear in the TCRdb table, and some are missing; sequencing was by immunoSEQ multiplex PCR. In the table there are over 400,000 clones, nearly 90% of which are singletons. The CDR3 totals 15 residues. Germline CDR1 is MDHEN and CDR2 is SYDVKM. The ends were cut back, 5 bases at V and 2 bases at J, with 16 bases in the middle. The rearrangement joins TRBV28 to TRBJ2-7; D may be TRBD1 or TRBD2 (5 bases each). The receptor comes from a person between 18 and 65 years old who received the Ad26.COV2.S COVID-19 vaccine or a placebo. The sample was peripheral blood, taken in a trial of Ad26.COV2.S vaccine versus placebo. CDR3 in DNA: TGTGCCAGCAGTCCGGCCGGGACGCCGGCCTACGAGCAGTACGTC. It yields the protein CASSPAGTPAYEQYV.